The rows below give T cell receptor beta chains drawn from one sample of a study of patients and donors after allogeneic stem cell transplantation. TCRdb recomputed calls from the RT-PCR reads with MiXCR, one row per CDR3 protein. The table records hundreds of thousands of distinct CDR3 sequences, 15% to 20% of them present only once. Sequenced sample: blood, either unsorted or a sorted T cell fraction (not recorded which). Source of these receptors: a human donor who was either an allogeneic HSCT recipient or a stem cell or donor lymphocyte infusion donor (not recorded which). It is not recorded whose cells these are; they may come from a transplant donor. CDR3s include the opening cysteine and the closing phenylalanine or tryptophan.

V gene | CDR3 protein
TRBV7-9 | CASSPPQALQETQYF
TRBV6-5 | CASSYSSGLNPNEQFF
TRBV27 | CASSNLGEQYF
TRBV12-3/TRBV12-4 | CAIKRGSYNEQFF
TRBV30 | CAWRWGADTQYF
TRBV15 | CATSREGTNYNEQFF
TRBV20-1 | CSASDYFGNEQFF
TRBV4-1 | CASARLAGSTDTQYF
TRBV4-1 | CASSKGTGQETQYF
TRBV30 | CAWSPGTGNTEAFF
TRBV25-1 | CASSPRQEVRNTDTQYF
TRBV18 | CASSADRREEAFF
TRBV5-1 | CASSVFSGGTDTQYF
TRBV4-2 | CASSQGAGEADTQYF
TRBV15 | CATSRERGRSYEQYF
TRBV18 | CASSPNPAMRGTEAFF
TRBV20-1 | CSAVQGTMNTEAFF
TRBV6-2/TRBV6-3 | CASRGSLPLGHHEQYF
TRBV27 | CASSLEQGARGYTF
TRBV9 | CASSVASSNWDEQFF
TRBV20-1 | CSAPERGHSTHTQYF
TRBV18 | CASSPVRPSGTGELFF
TRBV11-2 | CASSLGLAGGSTDTQYF
TRBV5-1 | CASSFFSLETQYF
TRBV4-1 | CASSLPRLAGEVEQFF
TRBV25-1 | CASSDFGSRAYNEQFF
TRBV7-9 | CASSPGLASYEQYF
TRBV5-4 | CASSGNRGGNTEAFF
TRBV5-4 | CASSSPSTSTDTQYF
TRBV6-1 | CASSAAGLESYEQYF
TRBV7-3 | CASSPLRGGGDTQYF
TRBV7-3 | CASSPQNRPYEQYF
TRBV5-1 | CASSLGVGRNTGELFF
TRBV7-2 | CASSLQGWGTDTQYF
TRBV20-1 | CSARMGQPNSPLHF
TRBV2 | CATRRTSGNDEQFF
TRBV9 | CASSQEGRETDTQYF
TRBV28 | CASRGGGYQETQYF
TRBV9 | CASSFPGLQETQYF
TRBV5-1 | CASRPLSSYEQYF
TRBV7-2 | CASSLMRHSNQPQHF
TRBV18 | CASSPGFGAAVSTDTQYF
TRBV20-1 | CSARFTKGYNNEQFF
TRBV3-1 | CASSLRLAGAPDTQYF
TRBV5-1 | CASSSTSGGNTGELFF
TRBV6-2/TRBV6-3 | CASSPTNGYEQYF
TRBV4-3 | CASSPSLRSGELFF
TRBV20-1 | CSAGDRNTEAFF
TRBV6-1 | CASRGLAGAFGELFF
TRBV7-9 | CASSHRAGSYNSPLHF
TRBV6-2/TRBV6-3 | CASISTGNTEAFF
TRBV5-1 | CASSLGALTGRNTQYF
TRBV6-2/TRBV6-3 | CASSTLAGVANEQFF
TRBV6-1 | CASGATGYGNQPQHF
TRBV29-1 | CSVDSSGTSYNEQFF